This record looks at one T cell receptor (beta chain) sequence and its context. Its cognate antigen is unknown. It was with a sample-barcoded 5' primer and a J-beta primer mix that a second PCR of roughly 6 to 12 cycles was run. TCRdb recomputed calls from the 5' RACE reads with MiXCR, one row per CDR3 protein. This sample carries some 1.4 million distinct CDR3 sequences, 40% to 50% of them seen once, and the ten largest clones take roughly 7.9%. The study drew donors from healthy Caucasian individuals in Russia aged roughly 6 to 90. The CDR3 extends over 15 amino acids. V lost 0 bases to trimming and J lost 3 bases, with 9 bases between them. Per germline, CDR1 MDHEN and CDR2 SYDVKM. This record belongs to a study of blood T cells in healthy people across ages. Whole-study findings and limits: Expanded clonotype shifts may have been confounded, as the donors had an unknown CMV status. TCR beta diversity, measured per million T cells, fell in a roughly linear way with age.

The sequencing sample was made of blood. The V and J genes are TRBV28 and TRBJ2-1; D uncertain. This clonotype was obtained from a woman aged 18-29 years in good health. The CDR3 DNA is TGTGCCAGCAGTTTATGGGCCCGAGGCTACAATGAGCAGTTCTTC. It codes for CASSLWARGYNEQFF.